This T cell receptor (beta chain) originates from a study of blood T cell repertoires in COVID-19. The CDR3 runs 16 residues. Trimming pared 0 bases from V and 0 bases from J, leaving 8 bases between. Germline-derived CDR1 and CDR2 are KGHSH and LQKENI. Two negative PCRs, clearance, or symptom resolution were required of recovered Cohort 3 donors. This clone was counted once. Libraries were prepared by immunoSEQ multiplex PCR; TCRdb keeps only in-frame clonotypes and omits some of them. The data contain about 250,000 clones, 85% to 90% of them singletons. The receptor's source is a young woman who had recovered from COVID-19. The chain has TRBV18 and TRBJ2-2, with TRBD1 as a possible D gene (6 bases). Sequenced material: PBMCs or T cells enriched from blood (not recorded which). In DNA form, the CDR3 reads TGTGCCAGCTCACCACCTTCAGGGGCGAACACCGGGGAGCTGTTTTTT. Its protein product is CASSPPSGANTGELFF.